This passage covers 28 T cell receptor beta chains from one sample sequenced in a study of cytomegalovirus exposure and HLA in healthy donors. The PCR had 60 Vbeta and 13 Jbeta primers. TCRdb keeps only in-frame clones here, not all; method: immunoSEQ multiplex PCR. Of about 110,000 clones listed, around two thirds were seen once; the top ten hold 2% to 3%. The sample consisted of PBMCs. The receptors derive from a man aged 50 to 59 in good health and CMV-seropositive.

For this clone: No DNA is shown, since the ends of the CDR3 on it are uncertain; the CDR3 is the one TCRdb lists. The chain combines TRBV6-5 with TRBJ1-2; the table's D call TRBD1 went unverified against the DNA. The CDR3 is made up of 14 amino acids, end residues included. Germline CDR1 reads MNHEY; CDR2 reads SVGAGI. This chain's CDR3 is CASSTSWGQGGYTF.

The chain has TRBV27 and TRBJ1-6; D possibly corresponds to TRBD1 (5 bases). Germline V gene sequence: CDR1 MNHEY, CDR2 SMNVEV (reference sequence). The CDR3 length is 17 residues. Trimming pared 3 bases from V and 0 bases from J, leaving 12 bases between. The CDR3 region is CASSFRDSSSYNSPLHF. CDR3 coding DNA: TGTGCCAGCAGTTTTAGGGACTCGAGCTCCTATAATTCACCCCTCCACTTT.

V and J are TRBV19 and TRBJ1-2; 10 bases align to TRBD1. The CDR3 covers 15 residues. V trimming: 3 bases; J trimming: 2 bases; junction bases outside the gene matches: 3. Germline lookup yields CDR1 LNHDA and CDR2 SQIVND (reference sequence). This CDR3 reads CASSIRDRGNYGYTF. As DNA, the CDR3 is TGTGCCAGTAGTATCCGGGACAGGGGAAACTATGGCTACACCTTC.

This clone was seen just once. V usage is TRBV19 and J usage is TRBJ1-3; possible D gene TRBD1, 5 bases. The CDR3 length is 14 residues. V was pared by 7 bases and J by 2 bases, with 12 bases between. CDR1 LNHDA and CDR2 SQIVND come from the germline V gene (reference sequence). DNA of the CDR3: TGTGCCAGTACGCAGGGATCAACTGGAAACACCATATATTTT. Translation gives CASTQGSTGNTIYF.

This chain connects TRBV19 to TRBJ1-2, with D maybe TRBD1 (5 bases). The germline V and J ends were trimmed by 10 bases and 1 base, with 13 bases remaining between them. Germline assignment: CDR1 LNHDA and CDR2 SQIVND (reference sequence). This CDR3 has 13 amino acids. The CDR3, as DNA: TGTGCCATCTGGACACTCCGTAACTATGGCTACACCTTC. This sequence encodes CAIWTLRNYGYTF. The full variable domain, rest sourced from reference TRBV19 and TRBJ1-2, is DGGITQSPKYLFRKEGQNVTLSCEQNLNHDAMYWYRQDPGQGLRLIYYSQIVNDFQKGDIAEGYSVSREKKESFPLTVTSAQKNPTAFYLCAIWTLRNYGYTFGSGTRLTVV.

The chain is built from TRBV5-1 and TRBJ2-6, with D perhaps TRBD2 (7 bases). This CDR3 contains 14 residues. Germline loops: CDR1 SGHRS, CDR2 YFSETQ. CDR3 sequence reads: CATRGGSGANVLTF. CDR3 coding DNA: TGCGCGACTAGGGGGGGTTCTGGGGCCAACGTCCTGACTTTC.

The J gene is TRBJ1-5, the V gene TRBV6-1, with 8 bases fitting TRBD1. Germline values: CDR1 MNHNS, CDR2 SASEGT. V shed 4 bases and J 4 bases; nucleotides not matched to a gene: 12. The CDR3 has 17 amino acids. Here the CDR3 DNA reads TGTGCCAGCAGTGTTCGGACAGGGATCAACAGGAATCAGCCCCAGCATTTT. Its protein is CASSVRTGINRNQPQHF.

V is TRBV10-2 and J is TRBJ2-7; 8 nucleotides agree with TRBD1. The CDR3 has 13 residues. V was pared by 6 bases and J by 3 bases, with 4 bases of the junction left unmatched. CDR1 is WSHSY and CDR2 is SAAADI in the germline V gene. DNA of the CDR3: TGCGCCAGCAGCACTGACAGGGGCTACGAGCAGTACTTC. It translates to CASSTDRGYEQYF.

The J gene is TRBJ1-1, the V gene TRBV7-2; the D is unclear. The CDR3 has 12 residues. V was clipped by 4 bases and J by 3 bases, with 6 bases between them. Looked up from germline, CDR1 is SGHTA and CDR2 is FQGNSA. Written as DNA, the CDR3 is TGTGCCAGCAGCTCCCTGTACACTGAAGCTTTCTTT. It encodes CASSSLYTEAFF. Together with reference TRBV7-2 and TRBJ1-1, the CDR3 gives the full variable domain: GAGVSQSPSNKVTEKGKDVELRCDPISGHTALYWYRQSLGQGLEFLIYFQGNSAPDKSGLPSDRFSAERTGGSVSTLTIQRTQQEDSAVYLCASSSLYTEAFFGQGTRLTVV.

In this sample, this clone turned up a few times. This chain joins TRBV4-1 and TRBJ1-5, with D perhaps TRBD1 (5 bases). The CDR3 has 16 residues. CDR1 MGHRA and CDR2 YSYEKL come from the germline V gene. V was clipped by 1 base and J by 3 bases, with 13 bases between them. The chain's CDR3 is CASSQVWGSYNQPQHF. The CDR3 nucleotides read TGCGCCAGCAGCCAAGTATGGGGCTCCTACAATCAGCCCCAGCATTTT.

There are a few counts of this clone. The genes are TRBV18 and TRBJ2-7, with TRBD2 identical over 7 bases. Per germline, CDR1 KGHSH and CDR2 LQKENI. CDR3 size: 15 residues. The V gene end was trimmed by 6 bases and the J gene end by 1 base; junction bases not matched to a gene: 9. The CDR3 loop reads CASSPTAGKSYEQYF. As DNA, the CDR3 is TGTGCCAGCTCCCCGACAGCGGGAAAATCCTACGAGCAGTACTTC.

The chain joins TRBV2 to TRBJ1-5; no reliable D call. Germline CDR1 and CDR2: SNHLY and FYNNEI. CDR3 length: 13 amino acids. V lost 2 bases, J lost 4 bases, and 6 bases lay in between. CDR3 in amino acids: CASSERRNQPQHF. DNA for the CDR3: TGTGCCAGCAGTGAACGCAGGAATCAGCCCCAGCATTTT.

The rearrangement uses TRBV19 and TRBJ2-3; perhaps TRBD1 as D (5 bases). Trimming took 5 bases from V and 0 from J, leaving 18 bases between them. Germline-derived CDR1 and CDR2 are LNHDA and SQIVND (reference sequence). This CDR3 comprises 17 residues. CDR3 DNA: TGTGCCAGTAGTGGGGCCCAAATCCATCCTAGCACAGATACGCAGTATTTT. This encodes CASSGAQIHPSTDTQYF.

The chain is built from TRBV5-6 and TRBJ1-2, with D possibly TRBD1 on 5 matching bases. This CDR3 has 13 amino acids. The germline CDR1 and CDR2 sequences are SGHDT and YYEEEE. Trimming shortened V by 5 bases and J by 8 bases, and 16 bases separated the two germline ends. The CDR3 spells CASRQGHLGGYTF. The CDR3 DNA follows: TGTGCCAGCAGACAAGGACACCTCGGGGGCTACACCTTC.

The gene calls are TRBV30 and TRBJ2-5, with 7 nucleotides matching TRBD2. V lost 0 bases, J lost 2 bases, and 3 bases stayed unmatched. The germline gives CDR1 GTSNPN, CDR2 SVGIG (reference sequence). The CDR3 is made up of 14 amino acids. The CDR3 is CAWSVPGLQETQYF. The CDR3 DNA reads TGTGCCTGGAGTGTCCCGGGACTACAAGAGACCCAGTACTTC.

CDR3 amino acids: CASCDRGILDYGYTF. Written as DNA, the CDR3 is TGTGCCAGTTGTGACAGGGGGATTCTGGACTATGGCTACACCTTC. The V and J genes are TRBV2 and TRBJ1-2; 9 bases are shared with TRBD1. CDR3 size: 15 residues. V lost 9 bases to trimming and J lost 3 bases; unmatched junction nucleotides: 11. Germline lookup yields CDR1 SNHLY and CDR2 FYNNEI.

J is TRBJ2-6 and V is TRBV9; perhaps TRBD1 as D (5 bases). Looked up from germline, CDR1 is SGDLS and CDR2 is YYNGEE. The CDR3 covers 15 residues. Trimming took 3 bases from V and 4 from J, leaving 11 bases between them. CDR3 DNA: TGTGCCAGCAGCGCCTGGGGCTGGGGGGCCAACGTCCTGACTTTC. It encodes CASSAWGWGANVLTF.

V gene TRBV5-1 combines with J gene TRBJ2-2; 8 bases align to TRBD2. Per germline, CDR1 SGHRS and CDR2 YFSETQ. The junction had 18 bases not matched to a gene; V was cut back by 8 bases and J by 3 bases. This CDR3 is built from 18 residues. CDR3 nucleotide sequence: TGCGCCAGGGGGGGGAGGGGCGGGAGGCCTCCGGACACCGGGGAGCTGTTTTTT. The encoded protein is CARGGRGGRPPDTGELFF.

The gene calls are TRBV10-3 and TRBJ2-7; 7 nucleotides align to TRBD1. V lost 2 bases and J lost 5; bases outside the gene matches: 6. Germline loops: CDR1 ENHRY, CDR2 SYGVKD. This CDR3 has 14 residues. The chain's CDR3 is CAISETRDSNEQYF. The CDR3 region has the DNA TGTGCCATCAGTGAGACCCGGGACAGCAACGAGCAGTACTTC.

The V and J genes are TRBV15 and TRBJ2-7; 7 positions agree with TRBD1. CDR3 size: 14 residues. Unmatched junction bases numbered 2, after V lost 0 bases and J lost 3 bases. Looked up from germline, CDR1 is LNHNV and CDR2 is YYDKDF (reference sequence). CDR3 DNA sequence: TGTGCCACCAGCAGAGATGCAGGGGGCTACGAGCAGTACTTC. As protein: CATSRDAGGYEQYF.

The chain has TRBV2 and TRBJ2-3; 7 bases line up with TRBD2. Trimming took 7 bases from V and 0 from J; bases not matched to a gene: 4. The CDR3 runs to 14 residues. Germline V lookup: CDR1 SNHLY, CDR2 FYNNEI. CDR3 residues: CASKGLTSTDTQYF. CDR3 nucleotide sequence: TGTGCCAGCAAGGGACTAACTAGCACAGATACGCAGTATTTT.

This clone was seen a handful of times. The V and J genes are TRBV30 and TRBJ2-1; 9 bases are shared with TRBD2. This CDR3 has 15 residues. V lost 2 bases to trimming and J lost 5 bases; unmatched junction nucleotides: 7. Germline CDR1 is GTSNPN and CDR2 is SVGIG (reference sequence). CDR3: CAWSKTSGRHNEQFF. The CDR3 coding sequence is TGTGCCTGGAGTAAGACTAGCGGCCGCCACAATGAGCAGTTCTTC.

This chain links TRBV2 with TRBJ2-4, with TRBD1 matching over 10 bases. The trim removed 5 bases at V and 12 bases at J, leaving 13 bases unmatched. Germline assignment: CDR1 SNHLY and CDR2 FYNNEI. The length of the CDR3 is 15 residues. CDR3 in DNA: TGTGCCAGCAGTTCCCTGACAGGGGGCGCGGGCAGTCAGTACTTC. Residues: CASSSLTGGAGSQYF.

The chain joins TRBV19 to TRBJ2-3; perhaps TRBD2 as D (6 bases). The V end was cut by 8 bases, the J end by 2 bases, with 17 bases between. The CDR3 has 15 amino acids. CDR1 is LNHDA and CDR2 is SQIVND in the germline V gene (reference sequence). CDR3 amino acids: CASRLGGPPTDTQYF. DNA for the CDR3: TGTGCCAGTCGACTAGGAGGGCCCCCCACAGATACGCAGTATTTT.

This clone was seen a handful of times. This chain joins TRBV27 and TRBJ2-1; D might be TRBD1 (5 bases). V lost 11 bases and J lost 6, with 17 bases in between. The CDR3 runs 13 residues. Germline V CDR1 and CDR2: MNHEY, SMNVEV (reference sequence). CDR3 amino acids: CASLPDTLNEQFF. In DNA form, the CDR3 reads TGTGCCTCCTTACCGGACACCCTCAATGAGCAGTTCTTC.

V and J are TRBV6-1 and TRBJ2-7; 9 bases map to TRBD1. Per germline, CDR1 MNHNS and CDR2 SASEGT. Trimming took 2 bases from V and 2 from J; bases not matched to a gene: 4. The CDR3 contains 15 residues. The CDR3 spells CASSESTGGPYEQYF. For the CDR3, the DNA is TGTGCCAGCAGTGAATCGACAGGGGGGCCCTACGAGCAGTACTTC.

This chain joins TRBV6-5 and TRBJ2-2, with TRBD1 matching 7 bases. Unmatched junction bases numbered 6, after V lost 6 bases and J lost 2 bases. The CDR3 has 15 amino acids. From germline, CDR1 is MNHEY and CDR2 SVGAGI. CDR3 in DNA: TGTGCCAGCAGCCCCGGGACAGCTAACACCGGGGAGCTGTTTTTT. Translation: CASSPGTANTGELFF.

This clone was recorded once. This chain uses TRBV7-2 with TRBJ2-7; 7 nucleotides line up with TRBD2. In germline, CDR1 is SGHTA, CDR2 FQGNSA. This CDR3 is 15 amino acids long. Trimming removed 5 bases from V and 0 bases from J; junction bases left unmatched: 7. The DNA for the CDR3 is TGTGCCAGCAGCGGGGGGGGAACCTACTCCTACGAGCAGTACTTC. Encoded protein: CASSGGGTYSYEQYF.